Given below is one T cell receptor (beta chain) in context. A read error may be the cause here, since a much bigger clone is one base away. The final CDR3 position lacks the conserved phenylalanine or tryptophan, pointing to a likely read error. Time point denoted: newly diagnosed GD, antithyroid drugs for less than 3 months. PBMCs were the source of the RNA used for TCR sequencing. Germline V gene sequence: CDR1 SEHNR, CDR2 FQNEAQ (reference sequence). CDR3 length equals 15 residues. Trimming took off 6 bases at V and 2 bases at J, with 16 bases between the two ends. This entry comes from a study of regulatory T cells in long-lasting Graves disease. About the research overall: Graves' patients (newly diagnosed) had been on antithyroid drugs under 3 months.

Construction of the TCR beta libraries employed iRepertoire HTBI primers in conjunction with Arm-PCR of CDR3 regions. Each CDR3 protein gets one entry after TCRdb re-called the multiplex PCR reads with MiXCR. This sample has about 460,000 distinct CDR3 sequences, with 14% found just once. These data also featured in a second study, about T cells in Graves' hyperthyroidism and ophthalmopathy. This second study notes: For the diagnoses, clinical symptoms, serum thyroxine and TRAb, thyroid ultrasound and orbital computed tomography were used. HTBI primers were the set used in a first-round RT-PCR of the TCR CDR3.

This rearrangement joins TRBV7-9 to TRBJ1-1, with D possibly being TRBD1 (5 bases). This sample comprised peripheral blood mononuclear cells (PBMCs), obtained at new diagnosis, from a patient treated with antithyroid drugs. The TCR originated in a woman aged 45 to 65 with Graves disease. The CDR3 loop is CASRLAGVANTEAFL. The CDR3 DNA is TGTGCCAGCAGACTAGCGGGGGTGGCCAACACTGAAGCTTTCTTA.